Listed here are 30 T cell receptor beta chains from one sample, sequenced in a study of Ad26.COV2.S vaccination and SARS-CoV-2 variants (dated by TCRdb to 2020 to 2023). The sample's treatment or condition label, in plain terms: roughly 20 received Ad26.COV2.S at low or high dose, single or two shots; 5 received placebo; per-sample allocation not given. For vaccine and placebo recipients, the sequenced repertoires came from samples collected on day 63 after the first injection. Libraries were constructed by the immunoSEQ multiplex PCR assay. Held by TCRdb, this immuneACCESS table contains in-frame sequences only and omits some clones. Under half of the omission traces to an unresolved V gene where checked; the cause of the rest is unknown. Across this sample there are about 220,000 clones, with roughly 90% seen only once. The ten largest clones represent about 10% of the sample. The material sequenced was peripheral blood, taken in a trial of Ad26.COV2.S vaccine versus placebo. Receptors originate from a person aged 18 to 65 who received the Ad26.COV2.S COVID-19 vaccine or a placebo.

The V call is TRBV7-2, the J call TRBJ2-1; TRBD2 matches at 10 bases. Trimming cost V 4 bases and J 3 bases; bases outside gene matches: 9. The germline CDR1 and CDR2 sequences are SGHTA and FQGNSA. The CDR3 totals 17 residues. The CDR3 bases are TGTGCCAGCAGCTCTACGAGCTTAGCGGGAGGCTACAATGAGCAGTTCTTC. It translates to CASSSTSLAGGYNEQFF.

This chain links TRBV30 with TRBJ1-2; tentatively, D is TRBD1 (5 bases). Germline CDR1 and CDR2: GTSNPN and SVGIG (reference sequence). V lost 3 bases and J 6 bases, leaving 11 bases between the germline ends. The CDR3 is 12 residues long. This chain's CDR3 is CAWSLGDHGYTF. In DNA form, the CDR3 reads TGTGCCTGGAGCTTAGGGGACCATGGCTACACCTTC. The full variable domain, completed using reference TRBV30 and TRBJ1-2, is SQTIHQWPATLVQPVGSPLSLECTVEGTSNPNLYWYRQAAGRGLQLLFYSVGIGQISSEVPQNLSASRPQDRQFILSSKKLLLSDSGFYLCAWSLGDHGYTFGSGTRLTVV.

In its sample, this clone was seen once. The sample has other DNA sequences that encode this CDR3 too. The chain has TRBV7-6 and TRBJ2-7; the match to TRBD1 covers 11 bases. CDR3 length: 15 amino acids. Germline V gene data show CDR1 as SGHVS and CDR2 as FNYEAQ. With V trimmed by 5 bases and J by 2 bases, 5 bases remained unmatched. In nucleotides, the CDR3 is TGTGCCAGCAGCCTCGGGACAGGGGGGCCCTACGAGCAGTACTTC. Its translation: CASSLGTGGPYEQYF.

The chain links TRBV12-3 or TRBV12-4 to TRBJ2-1; TRBD1 might be the D (5 bases). V was clipped by 0 bases and J by 6 bases, with 6 bases between them. The length of the CDR3 is 13 residues. The CDR3 here is CASSLAGANEQFF. The CDR3 bases are TGTGCCAGCAGTTTAGCAGGGGCCAATGAGCAGTTCTTC.

The chain recombines TRBV19 with TRBJ2-7; tentative D call: TRBD2 (5 bases). V lost 3 bases to trimming and J lost 6 bases, with 12 bases between them. Germline V gives CDR1 LNHDA, CDR2 SQIVND (reference sequence). CDR3 length equals 13 residues. The CDR3, as DNA: TGTGCCAGTAGTATGAGGGCCGCGGTCGAGCAGTACTTC. Its translation is CASSMRAAVEQYF.

The chain links TRBV11-1 to TRBJ2-1, with 9 bases lining up with TRBD1. The CDR3 consists of 14 residues. CDR1 and CDR2 (germline): SGHAT, FQDESV (reference sequence). The V and J ends lost 5 bases and 8 bases, in that order; junction bases with no gene match: 7. The CDR3 loop reads CASSPDRGKDEQFF. CDR3 nucleotides: TGTGCCAGCAGCCCTGACAGGGGGAAGGATGAGCAGTTCTTC.

DNA of the CDR3: TGTGCCTGGAGGCGACAGGGGGTTATTTACGAGCAGTACTTC. Translated: CAWRRQGVIYEQYF. This sequence joins TRBV30 and TRBJ2-7; the match to TRBD1 covers 9 bases. The CDR3 spans 14 residues. V shed 3 bases, J shed 4 bases, and the junction held 7 bases outside the gene matches. Germline CDR1 and CDR2: GTSNPN and SVGIG (reference sequence).

J is TRBJ2-2 and V is TRBV11-2; 10 positions match TRBD2. The germline CDR1 and CDR2 sequences are SGHAT and FQNNGV. The CDR3 length is 18 residues. V shed 2 bases and J 5 bases; nucleotides not matched to a gene: 11. The CDR3 region has the DNA TGTGCCAGCAGCTTATTCGCTAGCGGGAGTTTGAAAACCGGGGAGCTGTTTTTT. Protein sequence: CASSLFASGSLKTGELFF.

The chain recombines TRBV5-1 with TRBJ2-5, with TRBD1 identical over 11 bases. This CDR3 is built from 16 residues. V was clipped by 4 bases and J by 4 bases; unmatched bases: 9. The germline V gene has CDR1 SGHRS and CDR2 YFSETQ. CDR3 amino acids: CASSPGQGAIGETQYF. CDR3 in DNA: TGCGCCAGCAGCCCAGGACAGGGGGCAATAGGAGAGACCCAGTACTTC. Together with reference TRBV5-1 and TRBJ2-5, the CDR3 gives the full variable domain: KAGVTQTPRYLIKTRGQQVTLSCSPISGHRSVSWYQQTPGQGLQFLFEYFSETQRNKGNFPGRFSGRQFSNSRSEMNVSTLELGDSALYLCASSPGQGAIGETQYFGPGTRLLVL.

The chain links TRBV5-6 to TRBJ2-1; D remains ambiguous. The germline V gene encodes CDR1 SGHDT and CDR2 YYEEEE. The CDR3 is 13 amino acids. V lost 8 bases and J 0 bases, leaving 9 bases between the germline ends. CDR3 coding DNA: TGTGCCAGTAAAAACTTCTCCTACAATGAGCAGTTCTTC. Its translation is CASKNFSYNEQFF. The complete variable domain, with remaining parts taken from reference TRBV5-6 and TRBJ2-1, reads DAGVTQSPTHLIKTRGQQVTLRCSPKSGHDTVSWYQQALGQGPQFIFQYYEEEERQRGNFPDRFSGHQFPNYSSELNVNALLLGDSALYLCASKNFSYNEQFFGPGTRLTVL.

V is TRBV13 and J is TRBJ2-5; TRBD1 matches 11 bases. With V trimmed by 7 bases and J by 5 bases, 6 bases remained unmatched. CDR3 length: 14 amino acids. CDR1 is PRHDT, CDR2 FYEKMQ, per germline (reference sequence). The chain's CDR3 is CASTGTGGFETQYF. CDR3 nucleotides: TGTGCCAGCACCGGGACAGGGGGTTTTGAGACCCAGTACTTC.

V is TRBV6-2 or TRBV6-3 and J is TRBJ1-1; a weak D match, TRBD1 (5 bases). V lost 2 bases and J lost 5, with 18 bases in between. CDR3 length: 16 amino acids. Germline lookup yields CDR1 MNHEY and CDR2 SVGEGT. The CDR3 loop is CASSYAGPRWGTEAFF. The DNA for the CDR3 is TGTGCCAGCAGTTACGCGGGACCCCGGTGGGGGACTGAAGCTTTCTTT.

The chain is built from TRBV7-6 and TRBJ2-7; the D is unclear. The CDR3 is 13 amino acids. Germline-derived CDR1 and CDR2 are SGHVS and FNYEAQ. V lost 2 bases and J 3 bases, leaving 8 bases between the germline ends. CDR3 nucleotides: TGTGCCAGCAGCTTATACTACAACTACGAGCAGTACTTC. Protein: CASSLYYNYEQYF.

This chain uses TRBV6-5 with TRBJ2-7; 8 bases line up with TRBD1. The germline V gene has CDR1 MNHEY and CDR2 SVGAGI. The V segment lost 11 bases and the J segment 3 bases; nucleotides outside the gene matches: 9. CDR3 length equals 13 residues. The chain's CDR3 is CAAEQGGLYEQYF. DNA for the CDR3: TGTGCCGCTGAACAGGGGGGTCTCTACGAGCAGTACTTC.

This clone was seen once. The J gene is TRBJ2-1, the V gene TRBV15, with D unclear. V shed 0 bases and J shed 8 bases, with 14 bases lying between them. CDR1 and CDR2 from the germline V gene are LNHNV and YYDKDF (reference sequence). This CDR3 spans 15 amino acids. Here the CDR3 reads CATSRESSILYEQFF. The CDR3 coding sequence is TGTGCCACCAGCAGAGAGTCTAGTATTCTTTATGAGCAGTTCTTC. Full variable domain (rest looked up from reference TRBV15 and TRBJ2-1): DAMVIQNPRYQVTQFGKPVTLSCSQTLNHNVMYWYQQKSSQAPKLLFHYYDKDFNNEADTPDNFQSRRPNTSFCFLDIRSPGLGDTAMYLCATSRESSILYEQFFGPGTRLTVL.

This sequence joins TRBV20-1 and TRBJ1-5, with D unclear. Germline V gives CDR1 DFQATT, CDR2 SNEGSKA (reference sequence). V was trimmed by 3 bases and J by 6 bases, leaving 15 bases between them. This CDR3 is built from 14 residues. CDR3 region: CSASWVEGIQPQHF. Written as DNA, the CDR3 is TGCAGTGCTAGTTGGGTAGAAGGGATTCAGCCCCAGCATTTT.

The chain couples TRBV7-3 to TRBJ1-5, with D unresolved. V lost 5 bases and J 3 bases, leaving 8 bases between the germline ends. The length of the CDR3 is 13 residues. Germline V gene lookup returns CDR1 SGHTA and CDR2 FQGTGA. CDR3 in amino acids: CASSLGINQPQHF. The CDR3, as DNA: TGTGCCAGCAGCCTGGGGATCAATCAGCCCCAGCATTTT.

CDR3 sequence reads: CASSPRPSYEQYF. As DNA, the CDR3 is TGCGCCAGCAGCCCTCGCCCCTCCTACGAGCAGTACTTC. The gene calls are TRBV4-1 and TRBJ2-7; D uncertain. Per the germline V gene, CDR1 is MGHRA and CDR2 is YSYEKL. This CDR3 is built from 13 residues. The V gene lost 4 bases and the J gene lost 0 bases, with 7 bases spanning the gap.

This sequence joins TRBV10-3 and TRBJ2-1; 7 nucleotides align to TRBD2. Per germline, CDR1 ENHRY and CDR2 SYGVKD. The CDR3 has 14 residues. V trimming: 7 bases; J trimming: 6 bases; junction bases outside the gene matches: 9. The CDR3 region has the DNA TGTGCCATCAACGAGGGAGGGCCGTTCAATGAGCAGTTCTTC. Its translation is CAINEGGPFNEQFF.

The chain is built from TRBV6-1 and TRBJ2-5, with D possibly matching TRBD1 (5 bases). The CDR3 extends over 15 amino acids. The germline V gene has CDR1 MNHNS and CDR2 SASEGT. V gave up 1 base and J gave up 1 base, with 10 bases separating them. The CDR3 loop is CASSEVTGAQETQYF. CDR3 bases: TGTGCCAGCAGTGAAGTCACTGGGGCCCAAGAGACCCAGTACTTC.

This chain uses TRBV7-2 with TRBJ1-5, with D uncertain. The CDR3 length is 13 residues. V was clipped by 1 base and J by 6 bases, with 7 bases between them. Looked up from germline, CDR1 is SGHTA and CDR2 is FQGNSA. CDR3 sequence reads: CASSLVGGQPQHF. The CDR3 bases are TGTGCCAGCAGCTTAGTAGGTGGTCAGCCCCAGCATTTT.

The gene calls are TRBV5-5 and TRBJ2-5, with a weak D call TRBD2 (6 bases). Germline V gene data show CDR1 as SGHKS and CDR2 as YYEKEE (reference sequence). V shed 3 bases and J shed 0 bases, with 12 bases lying between them. The CDR3 spans 15 residues. The CDR3: CASSSGLLYQETQYF. CDR3 DNA: TGTGCCAGCAGCTCGGGACTCTTGTACCAAGAGACCCAGTACTTC.

The chain joins TRBV6-5 to TRBJ1-1; the D is unclear. V shed 5 bases and J shed 4 bases, with 11 bases lying between them. The CDR3 is 13 amino acids. Germline CDR1 is MNHEY and CDR2 is SVGAGI. The CDR3: CASSPRMSTEAFF. The CDR3 coding sequence is TGTGCCAGCAGTCCTCGGATGAGCACTGAAGCTTTCTTT.

CDR3 in amino acids: CASSSGTGFDTQYF. In nucleotides, the CDR3 is TGCGCCAGCAGCTCCGGGACAGGGTTCGATACGCAGTATTTT. This chain joins TRBV5-1 and TRBJ2-3, with 9 bases aligning to TRBD1. The CDR3 covers 14 residues. In germline, CDR1 is SGHRS, CDR2 YFSETQ. V lost 3 bases and J lost 6; bases outside the gene matches: 5.

V is TRBV28 and J is TRBJ2-3, with no clear D. V was cut by 6 bases and J by 1 base, with 11 bases left in between. CDR1 is MDHEN and CDR2 is SYDVKM in the germline V gene. This CDR3 has 14 amino acids. For the CDR3, the DNA is TGTGCCAGCAGCCCCATCACTGGCACAGATACGCAGTATTTT. Translating gives CASSPITGTDTQYF.

The rearrangement joins TRBV5-6 to TRBJ2-7, with 8 nucleotides matching TRBD1. V dropped 2 bases and J dropped 4; count of bases not matched to a gene: 8. The length of the CDR3 is 15 residues. Germline loops: CDR1 SGHDT, CDR2 YYEEEE. CDR3 bases: TGTGCCAGCAGCTTTCTAGGACAGGGTATTTACGAGCAGTACTTC. Translated: CASSFLGQGIYEQYF.

The chain is built from TRBV27 and TRBJ2-7; D is undetermined. The CDR3 totals 13 residues. V shed 4 bases and J shed 0 bases, with 7 bases lying between them. Germline loops: CDR1 MNHEY, CDR2 SMNVEV (reference sequence). The CDR3 DNA follows: TGTGCCAGCAGTTCTCTAAGCTCCTACGAGCAGTACTTC. Translating gives CASSSLSSYEQYF.

The chain recombines TRBV27 with TRBJ1-5, with D possibly being TRBD1 (5 bases). Germline V gene data show CDR1 as MNHEY and CDR2 as SMNVEV (reference sequence). The CDR3 consists of 16 residues. The V end lost 6 bases, the J end lost 0 bases, and 15 bases lay between the germline ends. The CDR3 DNA sequence: TGTGCCAGCAGGCCACGACAGTCATATAGCAATCAGCCCCAGCATTTT. Protein product: CASRPRQSYSNQPQHF.

The rearrangement joins TRBV27 to TRBJ2-3; D not resolved. V lost 4 bases and J 3 bases, leaving 5 bases between the germline ends. Germline V lookup: CDR1 MNHEY, CDR2 SMNVEV (reference sequence). The CDR3 covers 12 residues. CDR3 DNA: TGTGCCAGCAGTTCCGGGACAGATACGCAGTATTTT. Translating gives CASSSGTDTQYF.

The chain joins TRBV11-2 to TRBJ1-1; D ambiguous. Germline V gives CDR1 SGHAT, CDR2 FQNNGV. This CDR3 is built from 14 residues. The V and J ends lost 4 bases and 5 bases respectively, with 14 bases between them. The CDR3, as DNA: TGTGCCAGCAGCTCTAGGGTCGTTGGGACTGAAGCTTTCTTT. This encodes CASSSRVVGTEAFF.